These T cell receptor beta chains were read from a single sample in a study of T cells in Graves' hyperthyroidism and ophthalmopathy. TCRdb fed the multiplex PCR reads into MiXCR, producing one record per CDR3 protein. The table includes a few hundred thousand distinct CDR3 sequences, 20% detected once. Sequenced sample: blood. The receptors derive from a man in his late teens or twenties with Graves' hyperthyroidism. CDR3s include the opening cysteine and the closing phenylalanine or tryptophan. The D gene is left open where the match is weak. Rows give clone size only sometimes, using once, few, many, or a class for an expanded clone.

j_call v_call clone_size d_call cdr3_nt cdr3_aa
TRBJ2-5 TRBV6-1 few NA TGTGCCAGCAAAGAGGGACCTACGGGAGAGACCCAGTACTTC CASKEGPTGETQYF
TRBJ2-4 TRBV6-5 once NA TGTGCCAGCAGTTACTCGTGGCCCCCCGGGAACATTAAGTACTTC CASSYSWPPGNIKYF
TRBJ1-1 TRBV2 NA TRBD1 TGTGCCAGCATTCTGAGGGGGCGACCGAACACTGAAGCTTTCTTT CASILRGRPNTEAFF
TRBJ2-5 TRBV3-1 many NA TGTGCCAGCACCCAGGACTACCAAGAGACCCAGTACTTC CASTQDYQETQYF
TRBJ1-1 TRBV6-5 many NA TGTGCCAGCAGGTGGGCGAACACTGAAGCTTTCTTT CASRWANTEAFF
TRBJ2-5 TRBV28 NA TRBD2 TGTGCCAGCAGTGAAACAGCGGGAGAGGAGGAGACCCAGTACTTC CASSETAGEEETQYF
TRBJ2-2 TRBV12-3/TRBV12-4 many NA TGTGCCAGCAGCCACAGGGCCTTAGGGGAGCTGTTTTTT CASSHRALGELFF
TRBJ1-5 TRBV28 NA TRBD1 TGTGCCAGCAGTTTACGAGGACAGGGCTTTTATCAGCCCCAGCATTTT CASSLRGQGFYQPQHF
TRBJ2-7 TRBV29-1 many NA TGCAGCGTTGATTCGGGGATGAACTACGAGCAGTACTTC CSVDSGMNYEQYF
TRBJ2-2 TRBV7-8 many NA TGTGCCAGCAGCTTAAGGGTGGGGACCGGGGAGCTGTTTTTT CASSLRVGTGELFF
TRBJ2-5 TRBV14 many NA TGTGCCAGCAGCCAAGACTTAACAGAAGAGACCCAGTACTTC CASSQDLTEETQYF
TRBJ2-7 TRBV27 many TRBD1 TGTGCCAGCAGTGCAGGGACAGGGGCGGGAGAGCAGTACTTC CASSAGTGAGEQYF
TRBJ1-1 TRBV20-1 NA NA TGCAGTGCGAGGGACGAACCTAACACTGAAGCTTTCTTT CSARDEPNTEAFF
TRBJ2-5 TRBV12-3/TRBV12-4 many NA TGTGCCAGCAGTTTGGCGGGGTACCAAGAGACCCAGTACTTC CASSLAGYQETQYF
TRBJ1-2 TRBV2 many NA TGTGCCAGCAGTGAAGGTCGCGAACTCCTCTATGGCTACACCTTC CASSEGRELLYGYTF
TRBJ1-1 TRBV4-1 many TRBD1 TGCGCCAGCAGCCGGGAGGGGGCGGGCCCTAGGTCTGAAGCTTTCTTT CASSREGAGPRSEAFF
TRBJ1-2 TRBV12-3/TRBV12-4 many TRBD1 TGTGCCAGCACCCCTCCCCAACAGGGGGCGGGAGGCTACACCTTC CASTPPQQGAGGYTF
TRBJ2-7 TRBV6-1 many TRBD2 TGTGCCAGCAGTGAAGTTCCCAGCGGGGGCTACGAGCAGTACTTC CASSEVPSGGYEQYF
TRBJ1-2 TRBV30 many NA TGTGCCTGGAGTGTACCGGGTCCGTTCTATGGCTACACCTTC CAWSVPGPFYGYTF
TRBJ1-1 TRBV27 many TRBD1 TGTGCCAGCAGTTTGGGACAGGGATGGTTGAACACTGAAGCTTTCTTT CASSLGQGWLNTEAFF
TRBJ2-5 TRBV7-3 NA TRBD1 TGTGCCAGCAGCTCTGATACAGGGGAGGAGACCCAGTACTTC CASSSDTGEETQYF
TRBJ2-2 TRBV12-3/TRBV12-4 many NA TGTGCCAGCAGTTTAATCAGGGTGAACACCGGGGAGCTGTTTTTT CASSLIRVNTGELFF
TRBJ2-5 TRBV28 many NA TGTGCCAGCAACTTCCAGGGAACTCAAGAGACCCAGTACTTC CASNFQGTQETQYF
TRBJ2-7 TRBV4-1 NA NA TGCGCCAGCAGCCCGGACGGAACTGGGGTATACGAGCAGTACTTC CASSPDGTGVYEQYF
TRBJ2-7 TRBV20-1 many NA TGCAGTGCTGGATGGGCGAAAGGACCCTACGAGCAGTACTTC CSAGWAKGPYEQYF
TRBJ1-2 TRBV30 many TRBD1 TGTGCCGGGCGGACAGGGTTTAACTATGGCTACACCTTC CAGRTGFNYGYTF
TRBJ1-1 TRBV19 NA NA TGTGCCAGCCGGACACTGAACACTGAAGCTTTCTTT CASRTLNTEAFF
TRBJ1-2 TRBV9 many TRBD1 TGTGCCAGCAGCGCCAACCGAGGGACAGGCCTTTCTGGCTACACCTTC CASSANRGTGLSGYTF
TRBJ1-2 TRBV28 NA NA TGTGCCAGCAGTTTGACAGGACCCTATGGCTACACCTTC CASSLTGPYGYTF
TRBJ1-2 TRBV28 many NA TGTGCCAGCAGTTTATACGGGGAAGGCTACACCTTC CASSLYGEGYTF
TRBJ1-2 TRBV12-3/TRBV12-4 many NA TGTGCCAGCAGTTGGCTGGTCATGGACACCAACGCTTTAGGCTACACCTTC CASSWLVMDTNALGYTF
TRBJ2-7 TRBV19 many TRBD1 TGTGCCAGTACCCGCAACCCCGGGACAGGGTACGGCGAGCAGTACTTC CASTRNPGTGYGEQYF
TRBJ1-5 TRBV6-5 NA NA TGTGCCAGCAGTTACTCGGGACGGGCTTCGAATCAGCCCCAGCATTTT CASSYSGRASNQPQHF
TRBJ1-2 TRBV20-1 NA NA TGCAGTGCTCCGACCGAGACTAACTATGGCTACACCTTC CSAPTETNYGYTF
TRBJ1-1 TRBV28 many NA TGTGCCAGCACCCTCTCGGCACTCGGCACTGAAGCTTTCTTT CASTLSALGTEAFF
TRBJ1-5 TRBV20-1 many NA TGCAGTGCTAGACGGGCGGGAAATCAGCCCCAGCATTTT CSARRAGNQPQHF
TRBJ1-5 TRBV2 many NA TGTGCCAGCAGTGATCTATGGGGCGGTCAGCCCCAGCATTTT CASSDLWGGQPQHF
TRBJ2-6 TRBV15 NA NA TGTGCCACCAGCAGAGATGGGGGGACTGGGGCCAACGTCCTGACTTTC CATSRDGGTGANVLTF
TRBJ1-2 TRBV28 many NA TGTGCCAGCAGTTCGGACGGTAACTATGGCTACACCTTC CASSSDGNYGYTF